Sequencing of this T cell receptor (beta chain) was carried out in a study of monozygotic twins with inflammatory bowel disease. For this clonotype: Its target is not known.

Looked up from germline, CDR1 is KGHSH and CDR2 is LQKENI. The CDR3 totals 15 residues. Study-level results: Twins classed as concordant or discordant showed no difference in repertoire similarity, possibly from limited power. Relative clonotype sharing with others was diminished in IBD patients versus healthy twins, particularly with disease activity. IBD patients carried less diverse TCRbeta repertoires (inverse Simpson) than healthy co-twins.

cDNA synthesis was performed in eight separate reactions for each sample. TCRdb re-called the 5' RACE reads and catalogs CDR3 proteins one per entry, DNA excluded. Listed are about 380,000 distinct CDR3 sequences; 2.6% falls within the top ten. Material: blood. The chain combines TRBV18 with TRBJ2-3; TCRdb indicates TRBD1, and absent DNA this call remains unverified. This receptor was obtained from a human donor with ulcerative colitis or Crohn's disease, or a healthy co-twin of an affected twin (not recorded which). This CDR3 reads CASSPPERGGDTQYF.